The source of this TCR beta chain is a study of T cell changes during pregnancy in multiple sclerosis. The ends lost 0 bases at V and 2 bases at J; junction bases unmatched: 6. Germline-derived CDR1 and CDR2 are LNHNV and YYDKDF (reference sequence). The CDR3 sequence is 17 residues long. Clones were read by immunoSEQ multiplex PCR, and TCRdb kept only the in-frame ones, dropping some. Of around 51,000 clones listed, around 93% are singletons. This sequence joins TRBV15 and TRBJ1-3, with 8 bases that match TRBD1. The TCR originated in a female donor with multiple sclerosis, enrolled in a pregnancy study. The sample in question was peripheral blood, obtained in the second trimester of pregnancy. CDR3: CATSRDVATGAGNTIYF. For the CDR3, the DNA is TGTGCCACCAGCAGAGATGTGGCGACAGGGGCTGGAAACACCATATATTTT. The variable domain in full, with the rest retrieved from reference TRBV15 and TRBJ1-3, is DAMVIQNPRYQVTQFGKPVTLSCSQTLNHNVMYWYQQKSSQAPKLLFHYYDKDFNNEADTPDNFQSRRPNTSFCFLDIRSPGLGDTAMYLCATSRDVATGAGNTIYFGEGSWLTVV.